A single sample is the source of the 7 T cell receptor beta chains below, sequenced in a study of T cell responses to AZD1222 COVID-19 vaccine. The method was immunoSEQ multiplex PCR; TCRdb's version includes in-frame clones alone and lacks a portion of them. The data contain about 98,000 clones, less than 90% of them singletons. The sample here was peripheral blood, taken on day 0 of AZD1222 vaccination. The source is an adult in good health.

The table lists this clone with a few counts. This sequence joins TRBV24-1 and TRBJ1-1, with D hard to call. This CDR3 is built from 11 residues. Trimming removed 9 bases from V and 8 bases from J, with 12 bases in between. Germline V gene sequence: CDR1 KGHDR, CDR2 SFDVKD. Here the CDR3 DNA reads TGTGCCACCCGCGGAGAAAGGGAAGCTTTCTTT. Translated: CATRGEREAFF.

V and J are TRBV6-4 and TRBJ1-1; D possibly corresponds to TRBD1 (5 bases). This CDR3 has 18 amino acids. The V end lost 7 bases, the J end lost 0 bases, and 24 bases lay between the germline ends. CDR1 is MRHNA, CDR2 SNTAGT, per germline. CDR3 protein: CASTELIGGITVNTEAFF. The CDR3 nucleotides read TGTGCCAGCACCGAATTAATTGGGGGTATAACGGTGAACACTGAAGCTTTCTTT.

The CDR3 reads CASSYSTGGQPQHF. In DNA form, the CDR3 reads TGTGCCAGCAGTTACTCCACGGGGGGTCAGCCCCAGCATTTT. This rearrangement joins TRBV6-5 to TRBJ1-5, with a weak D call TRBD1 (5 bases). This CDR3 has 14 residues. Between the trimmed V and J ends, which lost 0 bases and 6 bases, there was a span of 9 bases. The V gene's germline CDR1 is MNHEY and CDR2 SVGAGI.

This clone was seen a handful of times. This chain joins TRBV19 and TRBJ2-7, with D possibly matching TRBD1 (6 bases). The CDR3 has 15 amino acids. V lost 3 bases and J lost 4, with 16 bases in between. The V gene's germline CDR1 is LNHDA and CDR2 SQIVND (reference sequence). The CDR3 DNA follows: TGTGCCAGTAGTATGGGGGACACAAAGCTTTACGAGCAGTACTTC. Translated: CASSMGDTKLYEQYF.

This sequence joins TRBV6-5 and TRBJ2-2; possible D gene TRBD2, 5 bases. The V end was cut by 8 bases, the J end by 2 bases, with 6 bases between. Looked up from germline, CDR1 is MNHEY and CDR2 is SVGAGI. This CDR3 comprises 12 residues. CDR3 DNA: TGTGCCAGCGACTACAACACCGGGGAGCTGTTTTTT. Its translation: CASDYNTGELFF.

This chain uses TRBV12-5 with TRBJ2-7; 7 bases map to TRBD1. Trimming cost V 1 base and J 2 bases; bases outside gene matches: 2. Germline V lookup: CDR1 LGHNT, CDR2 FRNRAP. CDR3 length: 14 amino acids. DNA of the CDR3: TGTGCTAGTGGTTTGGGACAGGGAGCCTACGAGCAGTACTTC. This encodes CASGLGQGAYEQYF.

V is TRBV7-2 and J is TRBJ1-6, with a tentative D call TRBD1 (5 bases). The CDR3 totals 15 residues. Germline V gene data show CDR1 as SGHTA and CDR2 as FQGNSA. V dropped 6 bases and J dropped 8 bases, with 17 bases sitting between them. CDR3 sequence reads: CASRKSAGNYSPLHF. In DNA, the CDR3 is TGTGCCAGCAGGAAGTCGGCAGGGAACTATTCACCCCTCCACTTT.